This passage covers 23 T cell receptor beta chains from one sample sequenced in a study of blood T cell repertoires in COVID-19. Using immunoSEQ multiplex PCR, the repertoire was profiled, and TCRdb retains in-frame clones only, with some absent. The sample includes fewer than 150,000 clones, almost 85% of them seen just once. Sequenced sample: peripheral blood. Source of these receptors: a woman in her twenties or thirties who had recovered from COVID-19.

The chain combines TRBV7-2 with TRBJ1-1; a weak D match, TRBD1 (6 bases). Trimming removed 7 bases from V and 1 base from J, with 13 bases in between. The CDR3 contains 14 residues. The germline gives CDR1 SGHTA, CDR2 FQGNSA. The CDR3 nucleotides read TGTGCCAGCAACACCAAAGGGGGGAACACTGAAGCTTTCTTT. The encoded protein is CASNTKGGNTEAFF.

This chain links TRBV7-3 with TRBJ2-2, with a tentative D call TRBD2 (6 bases). Trimming pared 5 bases from V and 2 bases from J, leaving 15 bases between. The V gene's germline CDR1 is SGHTA and CDR2 FQGTGA. The CDR3 contains 16 residues. The CDR3 bases are TGTGCCAGCAGCCCCCGGGGGACTCCTAACACCGGGGAGCTGTTTTTT. Residues: CASSPRGTPNTGELFF.

The chain joins TRBV6-4 to TRBJ2-1; maybe TRBD2 (5 bases). Trimming took 1 base from V and 7 from J, leaving 8 bases between them. Germline CDR1 and CDR2: MRHNA and SNTAGT. There are 13 residues in the CDR3. The CDR3 region has the DNA TGTGCCAGCAGTGACTTTCCGGGAAATGAGCAGTTCTTC. It encodes CASSDFPGNEQFF.

The J gene is TRBJ2-7, the V gene TRBV29-1, with 10 bases matching TRBD2. The germline V gene has CDR1 SQVTM and CDR2 ANQGSEA. J lost 4 bases, V lost 6 bases, and 9 bases had no gene match. The CDR3 is made up of 14 amino acids. The CDR3, as DNA: TGCAGCGTCGATCTAGCGGGAGATGGGTACGAGCAGTACTTC. This translates into CSVDLAGDGYEQYF.

The rearrangement joins TRBV2 to TRBJ2-2; D gene uncertain. Germline CDR1 and CDR2: SNHLY and FYNNEI. The CDR3 consists of 14 residues. The V end lost 4 bases, the J end lost 0 bases, and 6 bases lay between the germline ends. The CDR3 bases are TGTGCCAGCAGTGGACATTCGAACACCGGGGAGCTGTTTTTT. This encodes CASSGHSNTGELFF. Combining the CDR3 with reference TRBV2 and TRBJ2-2 gives the whole variable domain EPEVTQTPSHQVTQMGQEVILRCVPISNHLYFYWYRQILGQKVEFLVSFYNNEISEKSEIFDDQFSVERPDGSNFTLKIRSTKLEDSAMYFCASSGHSNTGELFFGEGSRLTVL.

This chain links TRBV3-1 (or the pseudogene TRBV3-2) with TRBJ2-3; D remains unclear. CDR3 length: 16 residues. V shed 4 bases and J shed 0 bases, with 14 bases lying between them. The germline CDR1 and CDR2 sequences are LGHDT and YNNKEL (reference sequence). In nucleotides, the CDR3 is TGTGCCAGCAGCCGACGGAGCGCCGGTAGCACAGATACGCAGTATTTT. Translating gives CASSRRSAGSTDTQYF.

V gene TRBV7-9 combines with J gene TRBJ2-3; D might be TRBD2 (5 bases). Trimming took off 1 base at V and 1 base at J, with 9 bases between the two ends. This CDR3 has 15 residues. CDR1 is SEHNR, CDR2 FQNEAQ, per germline (reference sequence). The CDR3 DNA follows: TGTGCCAGCAGCTTAGTATCCGGGGGCACAGATACGCAGTATTTT. Amino acid sequence: CASSLVSGGTDTQYF.

The chain uses TRBV7-3 and TRBJ2-2; D might be TRBD2 (6 bases). V lost 6 bases and J 2 bases, leaving 16 bases between the germline ends. The CDR3 extends over 16 amino acids. Germline CDR1 SGHTA, CDR2 FQGTGA. The chain's CDR3 is CASSRQPGANTGELFF. The CDR3 region has the DNA TGTGCCAGCAGTCGTCAGCCGGGAGCCAACACCGGGGAGCTGTTTTTT.

This chain connects TRBV27 to TRBJ1-3; 8 bases are a match to TRBD1. Germline-derived CDR1 and CDR2 are MNHEY and SMNVEV (reference sequence). This CDR3 has 23 residues. The junction had 24 bases not matched to a gene; V was cut back by 2 bases and J by 0 bases. Here the CDR3 DNA reads TGTGCCAGCAGTTTACGGCCACCCGGACAGGGAAGACCGATCGCCGTCTCTGGAAACACCATATATTTT. Residues: CASSLRPPGQGRPIAVSGNTIYF.

V usage is TRBV3-1 (or the pseudogene TRBV3-2) and J usage is TRBJ1-6, with TRBD1 matching over 7 bases. V trimming: 4 bases; J trimming: 3 bases; junction bases outside the gene matches: 15. This CDR3 region has 19 residues. From germline, CDR1 is LGHDT and CDR2 YNNKEL (reference sequence). The DNA of the CDR3 is TGTGCCAGCAGCCCCAAGAGGTTGTGGGACAGATTCTATAATTCACCCCTCCACTTT. Its translation: CASSPKRLWDRFYNSPLHF.

This chain joins TRBV7-9 and TRBJ1-1; TRBD1 aligns across 10 bases. This CDR3 contains 15 residues. The V and J ends lost 4 bases and 7 bases, in that order; junction bases with no gene match: 9. CDR1 and CDR2 from the germline V gene are SEHNR and FQNEAQ (reference sequence). The CDR3 protein is CASSSRTGGDGEAFF. The CDR3 DNA reads TGTGCCAGCAGCTCCCGGACAGGGGGTGATGGTGAAGCTTTCTTT.

The genes are TRBV5-1 and TRBJ1-2; TRBD1 agrees at 9 bases. This CDR3 contains 15 residues. Germline V gene sequence: CDR1 SGHRS, CDR2 YFSETQ. The J segment lost 2 bases and the V segment lost 2 bases, leaving 4 bases of the junction unmatched. CDR3 protein: CASSLTGTGNYGYTF. The CDR3 coding sequence is TGCGCCAGCAGCTTAACCGGGACAGGGAACTATGGCTACACCTTC.

This rearrangement joins TRBV13 to TRBJ2-5, with D possibly matching TRBD2 (6 bases). CDR3 length: 14 amino acids. V shed 5 bases and J shed 3 bases, with 13 bases lying between them. Germline CDR1 is PRHDT and CDR2 is FYEKMQ (reference sequence). The CDR3 DNA reads as TGTGCCAGCAGCCTCGCGGGGACTGAAGAGACCCAGTACTTC. Its translation: CASSLAGTEETQYF.

The chain links TRBV2 to TRBJ2-7; 7 nucleotides match TRBD1. Germline-derived CDR1 and CDR2 are SNHLY and FYNNEI. The length of the CDR3 is 14 residues. V lost 7 bases and J lost 3; bases outside the gene matches: 9. DNA for the CDR3: TGTGCCAGCAACCTATTGACAGGGAACTACGAGCAGTACTTC. Protein product: CASNLLTGNYEQYF. Using reference TRBV2 and TRBJ2-7 for the parts outside the CDR3, the full variable domain is EPEVTQTPSHQVTQMGQEVILRCVPISNHLYFYWYRQILGQKVEFLVSFYNNEISEKSEIFDDQFSVERPDGSNFTLKIRSTKLEDSAMYFCASNLLTGNYEQYFGPGTRLTVT.

The V call is TRBV11-2, the J call TRBJ2-7; 12 positions agree with TRBD2. CDR3 length: 16 amino acids. The V and J ends lost 0 bases and 4 bases, in that order; junction bases with no gene match: 4. CDR1 and CDR2 from the germline V gene are SGHAT and FQNNGV. The CDR3 loop is CASSLDLAGGRYEQYF. The DNA of the CDR3 is TGTGCCAGCAGCTTAGACCTAGCGGGGGGGCGGTACGAGCAGTACTTC.

V usage is TRBV15 and J usage is TRBJ2-3; D unresolved. The CDR3 is made up of 14 amino acids. CDR1 and CDR2 from the germline V gene are LNHNV and YYDKDF (reference sequence). The germline V and J ends were trimmed by 1 base and 2 bases, with 7 bases remaining between them. CDR3 sequence: CATSRVMATDTQYF. CDR3 DNA sequence: TGTGCCACCAGCAGAGTAATGGCCACAGATACGCAGTATTTT.

The chain links TRBV2 to TRBJ1-4, with D possibly TRBD1 on 5 matching bases. This CDR3 spans 13 amino acids. Trimming pared 4 bases from V and 14 bases from J, leaving 17 bases between. The germline V gene has CDR1 SNHLY and CDR2 FYNNEI. CDR3 nucleotides: TGTGCCAGCAGTGGGGACTCCCCCCGGGGGCTGTTTTTT. It codes for CASSGDSPRGLFF.

CDR3 in DNA: TGTGCCAGTAGTATACGGACAGGGCAGGCAGATACGCAGTATTTT. Its translation is CASSIRTGQADTQYF. The genes are TRBV19 and TRBJ2-3; 8 nucleotides agree with TRBD1. Per the germline V gene, CDR1 is LNHDA and CDR2 is SQIVND (reference sequence). V trimming: 2 bases; J trimming: 4 bases; junction bases outside the gene matches: 5. The CDR3 contains 15 residues.

The chain is built from TRBV27 and TRBJ1-1; D might be TRBD1 (5 bases). The CDR3 sequence is 14 residues long. Trimming pared 2 bases from V and 0 bases from J, leaving 7 bases between. Germline CDR1 and CDR2: MNHEY and SMNVEV (reference sequence). CDR3 region: CASSLGALNTEAFF. The CDR3, as DNA: TGTGCCAGCAGTTTAGGGGCCTTGAACACTGAAGCTTTCTTT.

This chain uses TRBV27 with TRBJ1-5; 7 bases match TRBD1. CDR1 and CDR2 from the germline V gene are MNHEY and SMNVEV (reference sequence). After removal of 5 bases from V and 6 bases from J, the junction contained 7 bases not matched to a gene. This CDR3 is 14 amino acids long. Here the CDR3 reads CASSHRAGGQPQHF. CDR3 DNA sequence: TGTGCCAGCAGTCATAGGGCAGGGGGTCAGCCCCAGCATTTT.

This clone was seen only once. The V gene is TRBV5-1, the J gene TRBJ2-7; 10 positions agree with TRBD1. The ends lost 4 bases at V and 4 bases at J; junction bases unmatched: 8. Germline V gene data show CDR1 as SGHRS and CDR2 as YFSETQ. This CDR3 region has 15 residues. CDR3 coding DNA: TGCGCCAGCAGCGGGCCGGGACAGGGGCAATACGAGCAGTACTTC. Translated: CASSGPGQGQYEQYF. Together with reference TRBV5-1 and TRBJ2-7, the CDR3 gives the full variable domain: KAGVTQTPRYLIKTRGQQVTLSCSPISGHRSVSWYQQTPGQGLQFLFEYFSETQRNKGNFPGRFSGRQFSNSRSEMNVSTLELGDSALYLCASSGPGQGQYEQYFGPGTRLTVT.

This chain links TRBV3-1 (or the pseudogene TRBV3-2) with TRBJ1-1; D unresolved. V was cut by 8 bases and J by 10 bases, with 14 bases left in between. Germline V gene sequence: CDR1 LGHDT, CDR2 YNNKEL (reference sequence). The CDR3 sequence is 11 residues long. The CDR3 spells CASYDGFGAFF. For the CDR3, the DNA is TGTGCCAGCTATGACGGGTTTGGAGCTTTCTTT.

The J gene is TRBJ2-2, the V gene TRBV6-1; TRBD2 aligns across 8 bases. This CDR3 contains 17 residues. Trimming cost V 0 bases and J 6 bases; bases outside gene matches: 9. The germline gives CDR1 MNHNS, CDR2 SASEGT. The CDR3 coding sequence is TGTGCCAGCAGTGAAGCTCGAGCGGGAGTCTCGGCCGGGGAGCTGTTTTTT. It is translated as CASSEARAGVSAGELFF.